This TCR beta chain was observed in a study of T cell changes during pregnancy in multiple sclerosis. The germline gives CDR1 MNHEY, CDR2 SVGAGI. V was pared by 6 bases and J by 0 bases, with 11 bases between. This CDR3 has 14 residues. Measured with immunoSEQ multiplex PCR; TCRdb has only the in-frame clones, and not every one. The table lists roughly 100,000 clones, about 89% of them singletons, with 3% to 3.5% in the top ten. The chain combines TRBV6-5 with TRBJ2-5, with no clear D. The sample in question was peripheral blood, obtained after pregnancy. This sequence was found in a female donor with multiple sclerosis, enrolled in a pregnancy study. The chain's CDR3 is CASSPSSNQETQYF. In nucleotides, the CDR3 is TGTGCCAGCAGCCCCTCTAGTAACCAAGAGACCCAGTACTTC.